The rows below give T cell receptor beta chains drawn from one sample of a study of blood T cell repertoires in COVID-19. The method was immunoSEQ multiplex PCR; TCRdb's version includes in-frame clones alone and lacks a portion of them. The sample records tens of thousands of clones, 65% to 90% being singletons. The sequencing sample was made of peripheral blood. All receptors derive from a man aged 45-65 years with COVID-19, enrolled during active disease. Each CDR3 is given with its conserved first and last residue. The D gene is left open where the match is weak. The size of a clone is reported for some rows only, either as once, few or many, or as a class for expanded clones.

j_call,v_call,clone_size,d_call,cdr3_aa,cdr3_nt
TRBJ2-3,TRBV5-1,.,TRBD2,CASLLGTGGEDTQYF,TGCGCCAGCCTCCTCGGGACGGGAGGGGAGGATACGCAGTATTTT
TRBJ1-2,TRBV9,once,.,CASSVGRGDYGYTF,TGTGCCAGCAGCGTAGGTCGGGGGGACTATGGCTACACCTTC
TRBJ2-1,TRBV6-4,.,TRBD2,CASSGRESDEQFF,TGTGCCAGCAGTGGGCGGGAGTCGGATGAGCAGTTCTTC
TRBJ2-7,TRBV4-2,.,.,CASTPGGPTYEQYF,TGTGCCAGCACCCCCGGGGGGCCAACCTACGAGCAGTACTTC
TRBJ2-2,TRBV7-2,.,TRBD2,CASRLSLAGLGELFF,TGTGCCAGCAGACTATCACTAGCGGGACTGGGGGAGCTGTTTTTT
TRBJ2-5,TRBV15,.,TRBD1,CATSAPSPTGLETQYF,TGTGCCACCAGCGCCCCGTCGCCGACAGGGTTAGAGACCCAGTACTTC
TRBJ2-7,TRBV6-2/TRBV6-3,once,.,CASSRETPLSYEQYF,TGTGCCAGCAGCAGGGAGACCCCTCTATCCTACGAGCAGTACTTC
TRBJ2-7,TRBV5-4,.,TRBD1,CASSQPTGGGEQYF,TGTGCCAGCAGCCAACCGACAGGGGGCGGCGAGCAGTACTTC
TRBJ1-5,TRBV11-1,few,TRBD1,CASSLGTGTNQPQHF,TGTGCCAGCAGCCTCGGGACAGGAACGAATCAGCCCCAGCATTTT
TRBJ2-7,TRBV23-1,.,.,CASSTMGGSRLEQYF,TGCGCCAGCTCAACGATGGGTGGGAGCAGACTCGAGCAGTACTTC
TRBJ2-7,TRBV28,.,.,CASRNRVSFEQYF,TGTGCCAGCAGGAACAGGGTTTCTTTCGAGCAGTACTTC
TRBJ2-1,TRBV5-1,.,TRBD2,CASKRETSSYNEQFF,TGCGCCAGCAAAAGGGAGACTAGCAGCTACAATGAGCAGTTCTTC
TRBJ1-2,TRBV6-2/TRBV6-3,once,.,CASSIRGAGVVSYTF,TGTGCCAGCAGTATCCGGGGGGCCGGGGTCGTTAGCTACACCTTC
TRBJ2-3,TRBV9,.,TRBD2,CASSGVAGGPTDTQYF,TGTGCCAGCAGCGGTGTAGCGGGAGGTCCTACAGATACGCAGTATTTT
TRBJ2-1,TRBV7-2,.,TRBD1,CASSKRTGLTLGEQFF,TGTGCCAGCAGCAAAAGGACAGGACTCACTTTGGGAGAGCAGTTCTTC
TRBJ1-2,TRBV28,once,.,CASSLRELGYTF,TGTGCCAGCAGTTTACGGGAGTTGGGCTACACCTTC
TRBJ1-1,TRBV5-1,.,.,CASSFIMGATEAFF,TGCGCCAGCAGCTTCATTATGGGGGCGACTGAAGCTTTCTTT
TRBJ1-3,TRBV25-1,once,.,CASSGGGVGNTIYF,TGTGCCAGCAGTGGCGGGGGGGTCGGAAACACCATATATTTT
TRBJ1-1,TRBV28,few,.,CASSSGVTEAFF,TGTGCCAGCAGTTCCGGGGTGACTGAAGCTTTCTTT
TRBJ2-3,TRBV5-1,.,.,CASSSLGTQVTDTQYF,TGCGCCAGCAGCTCGTTGGGGACACAAGTAACAGATACGCAGTATTTT
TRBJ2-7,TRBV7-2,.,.,CASSLAEWNEQYF,TGTGCCAGCAGCTTAGCGGAGTGGAACGAGCAGTACTTC
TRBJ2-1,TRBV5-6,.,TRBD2,CASSLGLTSGYNEQFF,TGTGCCAGCAGCTTGGGCTTGACTAGCGGTTACAATGAGCAGTTCTTC
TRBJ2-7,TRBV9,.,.,CASSVGTNSYEQYF,TGTGCCAGCAGCGTAGGGACAAACAGCTACGAGCAGTACTTC
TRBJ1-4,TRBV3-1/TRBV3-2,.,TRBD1,CASSPRGLGEKLFF,TGTGCCAGCAGCCCCAGGGGGCTAGGTGAAAAACTGTTTTTT
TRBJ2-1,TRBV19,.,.,CASRRQAVGTEQFF,TGTGCCAGTAGAAGACAGGCTGTGGGGACTGAGCAGTTCTTC
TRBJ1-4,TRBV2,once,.,CASRATGATNEKLFF,TGTGCCAGCAGGGCGACAGGTGCAACTAATGAAAAACTGTTTTTT
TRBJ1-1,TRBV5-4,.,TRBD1,CASSLVTGGTEAFF,TGTGCCAGCAGCTTGGTGACAGGGGGAACTGAAGCTTTCTTT
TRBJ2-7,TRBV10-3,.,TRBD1,CAISEPGQGSDHEQYF,TGTGCCATCAGTGAGCCCGGACAGGGGTCGGATCACGAGCAGTACTTC
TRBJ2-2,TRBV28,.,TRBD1,CASSSGTGYGGELFF,TGTGCCAGCAGCTCCGGGACAGGGTACGGCGGGGAGCTGTTTTTT
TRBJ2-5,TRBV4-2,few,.,CASSQDQREETQYF,TGTGCCAGCAGCCAAGATCAACGGGAAGAGACCCAGTACTTC
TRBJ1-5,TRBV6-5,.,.,CATLGTVSNQPQHF,TGTGCCACCCTTGGCACAGTCAGCAATCAGCCCCAGCATTTT
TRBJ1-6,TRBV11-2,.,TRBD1,CASSFTTGTGSPLHF,TGTGCCAGCAGCTTCACGACAGGGACGGGTTCACCCCTCCACTTT
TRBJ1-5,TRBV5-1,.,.,CASSLVGGSNQPQHF,TGCGCCAGCAGCTTGGTTGGGGGGAGCAATCAGCCCCAGCATTTT
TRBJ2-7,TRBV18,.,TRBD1,CASSARDRTTYEQYF,TGTGCCAGCTCAGCGCGGGACAGGACAACCTACGAGCAGTACTTC
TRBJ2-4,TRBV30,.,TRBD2,CAWEGLARNIQYF,TGTGCCTGGGAGGGACTAGCCCGGAACATTCAGTACTTC
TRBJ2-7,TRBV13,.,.,CASSPGASSYEQYF,TGTGCCAGCAGCCCTGGGGCCAGCTCCTACGAGCAGTACTTC
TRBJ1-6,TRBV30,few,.,CAWCQVNNSPLHF,TGTGCCTGGTGCCAGGTGAATAATTCACCCCTCCACTTT
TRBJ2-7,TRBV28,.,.,CASSLPAYEQYF,TGTGCCAGCAGTTTACCGGCCTACGAGCAGTACTTC
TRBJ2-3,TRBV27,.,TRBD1,CASSLLLQDRATDTQYF,TGTGCCAGCAGTTTACTGTTACAAGACAGGGCCACAGATACGCAGTATTTT
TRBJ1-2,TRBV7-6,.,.,CASSQSTVYGYTF,TGTGCCAGCAGCCAAAGCACAGTCTATGGTTACACCTTC
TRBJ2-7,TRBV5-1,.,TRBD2,CASSLASGSMYEQYF,TGCGCCAGCAGCTTGGCTAGCGGGAGTATGTACGAGCAGTACTTC
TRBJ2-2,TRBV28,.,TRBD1,CASNQRGQGAGELFF,TGTGCCAGCAATCAGCGCGGCCAGGGGGCCGGGGAGCTGTTTTTT
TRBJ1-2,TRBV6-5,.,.,CASSRWGGGDGYTF,TGTGCCAGCAGCCGATGGGGTGGAGGGGATGGCTACACCTTC
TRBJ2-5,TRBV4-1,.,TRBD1,CASSQRRDREETQYF,TGCGCCAGCAGCCAGCGCCGGGACAGGGAAGAGACCCAGTACTTC
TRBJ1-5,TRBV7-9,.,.,CASSLSQDQPQHF,TGTGCCAGCAGCTTATCGCAGGATCAGCCCCAGCATTTT
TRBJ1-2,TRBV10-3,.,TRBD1,CATKGQGNYGYTF,TGTGCCACGAAGGGACAGGGGAACTATGGCTACACCTTC
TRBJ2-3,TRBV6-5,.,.,CASLGANTDTQYF,TGTGCCAGCCTTGGGGCCAACACAGATACGCAGTATTTT
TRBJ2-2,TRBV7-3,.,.,CASSLGRNTGELFF,TGTGCCAGCAGCTTAGGCAGGAACACCGGGGAGCTGTTTTTT
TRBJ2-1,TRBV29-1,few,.,CSVEGASPEASYNEQFF,TGCAGCGTTGAAGGTGCGTCCCCGGAGGCCTCCTACAATGAGCAGTTCTTC
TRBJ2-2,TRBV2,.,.,CASRAKRTENTGELFF,TGTGCCAGCAGGGCCAAACGGACAGAGAACACCGGGGAGCTGTTTTTT
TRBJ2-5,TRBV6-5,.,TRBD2,CASSTFSSGGVVQYF,TGTGCCAGCAGCACCTTCTCTAGCGGGGGGGTAGTCCAGTACTTC
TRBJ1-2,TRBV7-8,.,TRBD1,CASSSIGGQSVYGYTF,TGTGCCAGCAGCTCCATAGGGGGACAGAGCGTCTATGGCTACACCTTC
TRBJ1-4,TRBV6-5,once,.,CATKRVGRNEKLFF,TGTGCCACCAAACGGGTCGGCCGTAATGAAAAACTGTTTTTT
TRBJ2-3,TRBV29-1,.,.,CSGEFGTDTQYF,TGCAGCGGTGAGTTCGGCACAGATACGCAGTATTTT
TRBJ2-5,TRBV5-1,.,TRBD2,CASSPRLAGQETQYF,TGCGCCAGCAGCCCCCGGCTAGCGGGGCAAGAGACCCAGTACTTC
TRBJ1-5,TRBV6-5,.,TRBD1,CASSTGTGEQPQHF,TGTGCCAGCAGTACTGGGACAGGGGAACAGCCCCAGCATTTT
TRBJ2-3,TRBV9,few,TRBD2,CASSVGGGRKGDTQYF,TGTGCCAGCAGCGTAGGAGGCGGGAGGAAGGGAGATACGCAGTATTTT
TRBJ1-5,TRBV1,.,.,CTSSQVPPGGSNQPQHF,TGCACCAGCAGCCAAGTGCCCCCAGGGGGGAGCAATCAGCCCCAGCATTTT
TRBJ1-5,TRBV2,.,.,CASNGAGNQPQHF,TGTGCCAGCAATGGGGCGGGGAATCAGCCCCAGCATTTT